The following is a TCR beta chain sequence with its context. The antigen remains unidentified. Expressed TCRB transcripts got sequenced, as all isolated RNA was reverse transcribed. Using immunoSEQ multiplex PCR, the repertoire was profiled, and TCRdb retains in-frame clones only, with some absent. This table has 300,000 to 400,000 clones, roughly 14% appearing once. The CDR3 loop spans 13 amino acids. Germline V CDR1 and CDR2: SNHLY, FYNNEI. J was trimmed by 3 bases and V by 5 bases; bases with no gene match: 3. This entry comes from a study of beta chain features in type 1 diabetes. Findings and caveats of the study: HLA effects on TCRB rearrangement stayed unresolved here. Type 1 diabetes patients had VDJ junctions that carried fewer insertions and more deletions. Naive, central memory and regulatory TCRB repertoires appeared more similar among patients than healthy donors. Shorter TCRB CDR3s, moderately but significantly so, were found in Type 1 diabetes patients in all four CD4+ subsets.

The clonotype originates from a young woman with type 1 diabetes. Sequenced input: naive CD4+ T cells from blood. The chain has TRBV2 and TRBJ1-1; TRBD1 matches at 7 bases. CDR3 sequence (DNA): TGTGCCAGCAGTCCTACAGGGGACACTGAAGCTTTCTTT. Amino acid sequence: CASSPTGDTEAFF.